The source of this T cell receptor beta chain is a study of cytomegalovirus exposure and HLA in healthy donors. Whole-study results and caveats: Reportedly, HLA-A and HLA-B alleles of most subjects were accurately predicted from TCR beta. Immune exposure was documented only through CMV serostatus. Later analysis indicated greater clonal expansion among HLA-associated TCR beta chains than among equally common other chains. The study flagged some 170 TCR beta chains as cytomegalovirus-associated.

Germline lookup yields CDR1 SEHNR and CDR2 FQNEAQ (reference sequence). CDR3 length: 15 amino acids. About this clone itself: What it binds is not known. At one end the junction does not follow the germline gene, possibly because of a read error.

PCR amplification relied on 60 Vbeta primers (plus 13 Jbeta primers). Assay: immunoSEQ multiplex PCR; the TCRdb copy retains only in-frame clones and omits some. Among 170,000 or so clones listed, over 70% were seen once. The sample comprised PBMCs. The rearrangement links TRBV7-9 to TRBJ2-7, with TRBD1 matching over 12 bases. The sequence was collected from a man younger than 40 in good health and CMV-seropositive. The CDR3 DNA sequence: TGTTCCAGCAGCCAGGGGACAGGGGGCCTCTACGAGCAGTACTTC. It yields the protein CSSSQGTGGLYEQYF.